The 28 T cell receptor beta chains in this list originate from one sample, sequenced in a study of T-cell memory formation after mild COVID-19. Each CDR3 protein gets one entry after TCRdb re-called the 5' RACE reads with MiXCR. The sample shows roughly 300,000 distinct CDR3 sequences, roughly 13% of them seen only once. The sample taken for sequencing was PBMCs or a T cell subset sorted from them (not recorded which). The source of these receptors is a man aged 18 to 29 who had mild COVID-19 (a few samples of this study predate the infection). Cell type and time point are not known.

This clonotype was seen more than once but under ten times. V and J are TRBV4-1 and TRBJ1-2; weak D call: TRBD1 (6 bases). The germline V and J ends were trimmed by 1 base and 7 bases, with 16 bases remaining between them. Germline values: CDR1 MGHRA, CDR2 YSYEKL. CDR3 size: 15 residues. For the CDR3, the DNA is TGCGCCAGCAGCCAAGCTTCTTCAGGGGTCGGTGGCTACACCTTC. This codes for CASSQASSGVGGYTF.

This clonotype was detected a few times. The chain recombines TRBV4-3 with TRBJ2-1; either TRBD1 or TRBD2 may fit D (6 bases each). The V gene lost 0 bases and the J gene lost 4 bases, with 10 bases spanning the gap. This CDR3 is built from 15 residues. Germline V gene sequence: CDR1 LGHNA, CDR2 YSLEER. Written as DNA, the CDR3 is TGCGCCAGCAGCCAAGAGACTAGGGGGTACAATGAGCAGTTCTTC. Protein sequence: CASSQETRGYNEQFF.

This clonotype has only a few counts. The CDR3 DNA follows: TGTGCCACCAGCAAAGAGAATGAGCAGTTCTTC. Residues: CATSKENEQFF. The rearrangement joins TRBV15 to TRBJ2-1; no reliable D call. The ends were cut back, 4 bases at V and 7 bases at J, with 5 bases in the middle. The CDR3 extends over 11 amino acids. Germline V gene data show CDR1 as LNHNV and CDR2 as YYDKDF (reference sequence).

This chain links TRBV20-1 with TRBJ1-4; tentatively, D is TRBD1 (6 bases). The ends were cut back, 4 bases at V and 0 bases at J, with 21 bases in the middle. CDR1 is DFQATT and CDR2 is SNEGSKA in the germline V gene (reference sequence). The CDR3 consists of 18 residues. The CDR3 bases are TGCAGTGCTATCGGGGCGCACCAAGAGGGGGCAACTAATGAAAAACTGTTTTTT. Encoded protein: CSAIGAHQEGATNEKLFF.

This clonotype was counted only a few times. This chain's CDR3 is CASSPNPGARPGTQYF. The CDR3, as DNA: TGTGCCAGCAGCCCCAACCCAGGGGCCCGGCCGGGTACGCAGTATTTT. This sequence joins TRBV7-3 and TRBJ2-3, with a weak D call TRBD1 (6 bases). V was trimmed by 5 bases and J by 8 bases, leaving 23 bases between them. The CDR3 spans 16 residues. Germline V gene data show CDR1 as SGHTA and CDR2 as FQGTGA.

This clonotype was recorded a few times. The chain combines TRBV19 with TRBJ2-5, with a possible D match to TRBD2 (6 bases). V was shortened by 3 bases and J by 3 bases, with 17 bases between the two germline ends. The CDR3 contains 16 residues. Germline lookup yields CDR1 LNHDA and CDR2 SQIVND (reference sequence). The CDR3 coding sequence is TGTGCCAGTAGTATTCGGTACGGGGGAGGTAAAGAGACCCAGTACTTC. This sequence encodes CASSIRYGGGKETQYF.

The chain employs TRBV14 and TRBJ2-3, with a possible D match to TRBD1 (6 bases). Germline CDR1 is SGHDN and CDR2 is FVKESK. This CDR3 has 17 amino acids. The ends were cut back, 1 base at V and 4 bases at J, with 18 bases in the middle. The CDR3 reads CASSQGTGTHFPDTQYF. The CDR3, as DNA: TGTGCCAGCAGCCAAGGAACCGGGACACATTTCCCAGATACGCAGTATTTT.

This clonotype was picked up a small number of times. This chain joins TRBV15 and TRBJ2-7; no definite D call. The CDR3 runs to 14 residues. Germline V gene lookup returns CDR1 LNHNV and CDR2 YYDKDF (reference sequence). Trimming shortened V by 1 base and J by 3 bases, and 10 bases separated the two germline ends. The CDR3 region has the DNA TGTGCCACCAGCAGAGCACGTGAAGACTACGAGCAGTACTTC. Translation gives CATSRAREDYEQYF.

This clonotype was seen more than once but under ten times. The rearrangement uses TRBV20-1 and TRBJ2-3, with a possible D match to TRBD2 (6 bases). This CDR3 comprises 15 residues. V lost 5 bases and J 2 bases, leaving 17 bases between the germline ends. Germline V CDR1 and CDR2: DFQATT, SNEGSKA (reference sequence). The CDR3 DNA reads as TGCAGTGCTTCCTCGCGGCGGGGCTACACAGATACGCAGTATTTT. This encodes CSASSRRGYTDTQYF.

The V and J genes are TRBV20-1 and TRBJ2-3, with 14 positions matching TRBD2. This CDR3 has 19 residues. Germline V CDR1 and CDR2: DFQATT, SNEGSKA (reference sequence). The junction had 13 bases not matched to a gene; V was cut back by 0 bases and J by 5 bases. The CDR3 sequence is CSAREPQGGTSGGRDTQYF. The CDR3 region has the DNA TGCAGTGCTAGAGAGCCCCAAGGCGGGACTAGCGGGGGTAGAGATACGCAGTATTTT.

This clonotype appeared a few times. The chain links TRBV4-3 to TRBJ2-7, with D perhaps matching TRBD1 (5 bases). This CDR3 has 15 residues. Germline CDR1 and CDR2: LGHNA and YSLEER. Deletions cut 1 base from V and 2 bases from J, with 12 bases between. The CDR3 DNA follows: TGCGCCAGCAGCCAAGGGGGCCACGGAACCTACGAGCAGTACTTC. Translation: CASSQGGHGTYEQYF.

J is TRBJ2-1 and V is TRBV1; no DNA check was done on the table's D call, TRBD2. TRBV1 is noted as a pseudogene. The CDR3 is 15 amino acids. CDR3: CTSSASSGGTNEQFF. The CDR3 bases are TGCACCAGCAGCGCATCTAGCGGGGGTACGAATGAGCAGTTCTTC.

This clonotype came up many times. The chain joins TRBV24-1 to TRBJ2-1; D possibly corresponds to TRBD1 (5 bases). Germline CDR1 is KGHDR and CDR2 is SFDVKD. CDR3 size: 13 residues. V lost 5 bases and J 9 bases, leaving 13 bases between the germline ends. CDR3 coding DNA: TGTGCCACCAGTGTGGCAGGGAATTTTGAGCAGTTCTTC. It yields the protein CATSVAGNFEQFF.

This sequence joins TRBV20-1 and TRBJ1-2, with D perhaps TRBD1 (5 bases). V lost 3 bases, J lost 4 bases, and 18 bases lay in between. CDR1 and CDR2 (germline): DFQATT, SNEGSKA (reference sequence). The CDR3 loop spans 15 amino acids. CDR3 DNA: TGCAGTGCTAGTCCCCCGGGACCGTGGGTCTATGGCTACACCTTC. Protein: CSASPPGPWVYGYTF.

This clonotype was counted only a few times. V is TRBV5-5 and J is TRBJ2-7; 11 nucleotides match TRBD2. J lost 7 bases, V lost 4 bases, and 13 bases had no gene match. The CDR3 is 16 amino acids. Germline-derived CDR1 and CDR2 are SGHKS and YYEKEE (reference sequence). CDR3 bases: TGTGCCAGCAGCCGGATACTTAGCGGGGGGGCCGGTGAGCAGTACTTC. Its protein is CASSRILSGGAGEQYF. The complete variable domain, with remaining parts taken from reference TRBV5-5 and TRBJ2-7, reads DAGVTQSPTHLIKTRGQQVTLRCSPISGHKSVSWYQQVLGQGPQFIFQYYEKEERGRGNFPDRFSARQFPNYSSELNVNALLLGDSALYLCASSRILSGGAGEQYFGPGTRLTVT.

CDR3 coding DNA: TGTGCCAGCACCCTAAGTATTGGTCAGGCCTCCGGATCACCCCTCCACTTT. Translation: CASTLSIGQASGSPLHF. The rearrangement joins TRBV2 to TRBJ1-6; no reliable D call. CDR1 SNHLY and CDR2 FYNNEI come from the germline V gene. V gave up 7 bases and J gave up 10 bases, with 26 bases separating them. This CDR3 region has 17 residues.

This clonotype was counted only a few times. The rearrangement joins TRBV11-2 to TRBJ2-2; 7 bases match TRBD2. This CDR3 contains 16 residues. The V gene's germline CDR1 is SGHAT and CDR2 FQNNGV. V shed 7 bases, J shed 0 bases, and the junction held 8 bases outside the gene matches. Here the CDR3 reads CASTLQRGSNTGELFF. In DNA form, the CDR3 reads TGTGCCAGCACCCTACAGCGGGGATCGAACACCGGGGAGCTGTTTTTT.

This clonotype turned up a few times. This chain connects TRBV3-1 to TRBJ2-5, with D uncertain. V was pared by 1 base and J by 4 bases, with 13 bases between. The germline CDR1 and CDR2 sequences are LGHDT and YNNKEL (reference sequence). The CDR3 sequence is 15 residues long. This chain's CDR3 is CASSQGAGLRETQYF. As DNA, the CDR3 is TGTGCCAGCAGCCAAGGGGCCGGCTTACGAGAGACCCAGTACTTC.

This clonotype was observed many times. The V and J genes are TRBV9 and TRBJ2-3; unclear D gene. Germline V gene data show CDR1 as SGDLS and CDR2 as YYNGEE. The V end lost 0 bases, the J end lost 5 bases, and 4 bases lay between the germline ends. This CDR3 comprises 12 residues. In nucleotides, the CDR3 is TGTGCCAGCAGCGTAGATAGAGATACGCAGTATTTT. It is translated as CASSVDRDTQYF.

The V call is TRBV27, the J call TRBJ1-5; no reliable D call. The CDR3 consists of 14 residues. Germline CDR1 reads MNHEY; CDR2 reads SMNVEV (reference sequence). V was pared by 6 bases and J by 3 bases, with 12 bases between. The CDR3 DNA reads TGTGCCAGCAGCCACGGGGTTCCCAATCAGCCCCAGCATTTT. This gives the protein CASSHGVPNQPQHF.

The CDR3 region has the DNA TGCAGTGCCGAGCGATCGGGACTAGCTTACGAGCAGTACTTC. Residues: CSAERSGLAYEQYF. V is TRBV20-1 and J is TRBJ2-7, with 9 bases fitting TRBD2. The CDR3 loop spans 14 amino acids. Per germline, CDR1 DFQATT and CDR2 SNEGSKA (reference sequence). V dropped 6 bases and J dropped 4; count of bases not matched to a gene: 10.

This clonotype was picked up one time. The genes are TRBV18 and TRBJ1-2, with a tentative D call TRBD1 (6 bases). Trimming shortened V by 6 bases and J by 5 bases, and 16 bases separated the two germline ends. CDR3 length: 14 amino acids. Germline V CDR1 and CDR2: KGHSH, LQKENI. CDR3 nucleotides: TGTGCCAGCTCTGACAGGCAACAGGGTTATGGCTACACCTTC. Translation: CASSDRQQGYGYTF.

The J gene is TRBJ2-7, the V gene TRBV20-1, with D perhaps TRBD1 (5 bases). The CDR3 loop spans 14 amino acids. Germline-derived CDR1 and CDR2 are DFQATT and SNEGSKA (reference sequence). The V gene lost 6 bases and the J gene lost 2 bases, with 17 bases spanning the gap. The DNA for the CDR3 is TGCAGTGCACCCGACAGCCAGGGCCCCTACGAGCAGTACTTC. Amino acids: CSAPDSQGPYEQYF.

The chain is built from TRBV6-2 or TRBV6-3 and TRBJ1-5; D remains ambiguous. The CDR3 spans 12 residues. V was trimmed by 6 bases and J by 7 bases, leaving 10 bases between them. Germline values: CDR1 MNHEY, CDR2 SVGEGT. The chain's CDR3 is CASRSHEQPQHF. In DNA form, the CDR3 reads TGTGCCAGCAGGAGCCACGAGCAGCCCCAGCATTTT.

This clonotype has more than one count but fewer than ten. The chain recombines TRBV7-2 with TRBJ2-3, with D perhaps TRBD1 or TRBD2 (6 bases each). Trimming removed 4 bases from V and 1 base from J, with 18 bases in between. The CDR3 extends over 17 amino acids. Germline loops: CDR1 SGHTA, CDR2 FQGNSA. The CDR3, as DNA: TGTGCCAGCAGCTCATTCTTCGGGGGCCGGGGCACAGATACGCAGTATTTT. It translates to CASSSFFGGRGTDTQYF.

This clonotype came up a few times. V and J are TRBV5-1 and TRBJ2-6; D is possibly TRBD2 (5 bases). This CDR3 is built from 19 residues. Trimming took 2 bases from V and 0 from J, leaving 18 bases between them. The V gene's germline CDR1 is SGHRS and CDR2 YFSETQ. CDR3 loop: CASSFEDSGPSSGANVLTF. The CDR3 DNA is TGCGCCAGCAGCTTCGAGGACTCAGGACCATCCTCTGGGGCCAACGTCCTGACTTTC.

The genes are TRBV6-6 and TRBJ2-2; 10 bases are a match to TRBD1. CDR1 MNHNY and CDR2 SVGAGI come from the germline V gene (reference sequence). V shed 5 bases and J 9 bases; nucleotides not matched to a gene: 18. CDR3 length: 18 amino acids. The CDR3, as DNA: TGTGCCAGCAGTCGAAACTTCTGGACAGGGGGAAGCTACAGGGAGCTGTTTTTT. Protein product: CASSRNFWTGGSYRELFF.

The sample holds a few counts of this clonotype. The CDR3 loop is CASSSRVFEQFF. CDR3 coding DNA: TGTGCCAGCAGCTCGAGGGTGTTTGAGCAGTTCTTC. The J gene is TRBJ2-1, the V gene TRBV7-2; D is perhaps TRBD2 (5 bases). CDR3 length: 12 amino acids. Looked up from germline, CDR1 is SGHTA and CDR2 is FQGNSA. The germline V and J ends were trimmed by 4 bases and 9 bases, with 10 bases remaining between them. The full variable domain, with the rest looked up from reference TRBV7-2 and TRBJ2-1, is GAGVSQSPSNKVTEKGKDVELRCDPISGHTALYWYRQSLGQGLEFLIYFQGNSAPDKSGLPSDRFSAERTGGSVSTLTIQRTQQEDSAVYLCASSSRVFEQFFGPGTRLTVL.